This passage covers 30 T cell receptor beta chains from one sample sequenced in a study of T cells after yellow fever vaccination. TCRdb processed the 5' RACE reads anew with MiXCR; each CDR3 protein has one entry. The data hold more than 300,000 distinct CDR3 sequences, with roughly 10% observed a single time. Specimen: CD4+ T cells sorted from PBMCs, collected 45 days after the yellow fever booster vaccination. The receptor set was obtained from a young man who received the YFV17D yellow fever vaccine.

The chain employs TRBV11-3 and TRBJ2-2; 9 bases match TRBD1. Per the germline V gene, CDR1 is SGHNT and CDR2 is YENEEA. Germline trimming cut 1 base from V and 7 bases from J; bases unmatched to any gene: 4. This CDR3 has 15 residues. CDR3 protein: CASSLGGQGGGELFF. CDR3 in DNA: TGTGCCAGCAGCTTAGGGGGACAGGGAGGCGGGGAGCTGTTTTTT.

The CDR3 bases are TGCAGTGCTAGGGGGTGGACAGACTACTACGAGCAGTACTTC. Its translation: CSARGWTDYYEQYF. The rearrangement links TRBV20-1 to TRBJ2-7; weak D call: TRBD1 (6 bases). The CDR3 is made up of 14 amino acids. Germline values: CDR1 DFQATT, CDR2 SNEGSKA (reference sequence). Trimming took 3 bases from V and 3 from J, leaving 15 bases between them.

This clonotype was seen many times. This rearrangement joins TRBV18 to TRBJ2-5; D is undetermined. Trimming took off 5 bases at V and 5 bases at J, with 12 bases between the two ends. Germline V lookup: CDR1 KGHSH, CDR2 LQKENI. The CDR3 totals 13 residues. The DNA for the CDR3 is TGTGCCAGCTCAAGAGCAGCTCTGGAGACCCAGTACTTC. Residues: CASSRAALETQYF.

The J gene is TRBJ2-2, the V gene TRBV6-2 or TRBV6-3; D assignment may be TRBD1 or TRBD2 (5 bases each). The CDR3 contains 16 residues. Trimming pared 8 bases from V and 0 bases from J, leaving 16 bases between. The V gene's germline CDR1 is MNHEY and CDR2 SVGEGT. CDR3 sequence reads: CASCYPGRANTGELFF. Written as DNA, the CDR3 is TGTGCCAGCTGCTACCCGGGACGGGCGAACACCGGGGAGCTGTTTTTT.

This clonotype occurred a few times. This rearrangement joins TRBV2 to TRBJ1-6; no reliable D call. CDR3 length: 15 residues. CDR1 and CDR2 (germline): SNHLY, FYNNEI. Trimming took 7 bases from V and 0 from J, leaving 10 bases between them. The CDR3, as DNA: TGTGCCAGCACAAGGGAAAGCTCCTATAATTCACCCCTCCACTTT. It is translated as CASTRESSYNSPLHF.

J is TRBJ1-6 and V is TRBV20-1; D gene unclear. There are 13 residues in the CDR3. The germline gives CDR1 DFQATT, CDR2 SNEGSKA (reference sequence). CDR3 in DNA: TGCAGCGCTCCAGTGAACTATAATTCACCCCTCCACTTT. Translated: CSAPVNYNSPLHF.

The chain recombines TRBV29-1 with TRBJ2-5; TRBD2 matches 7 bases. After removal of 3 bases from V and 0 bases from J, the junction contained 7 bases not matched to a gene. The CDR3 runs 15 residues. Germline CDR1 SQVTM, CDR2 ANQGSEA. As DNA, the CDR3 is TGCAGCGTTGAGGGAAGAGCGGGGAACCAAGAGACCCAGTACTTC. Its protein product is CSVEGRAGNQETQYF.

The sample holds a few counts of this clonotype. V usage is TRBV12-3 or TRBV12-4 and J usage is TRBJ2-1; perhaps D is TRBD1 or TRBD2 (5 bases each). V lost 6 bases and J 4 bases, leaving 16 bases between the germline ends. CDR3 length: 15 amino acids. DNA of the CDR3: TGTGCCAGCAGGCCGGGACCAGAGAGTTACAATGAGCAGTTCTTC. This translates into CASRPGPESYNEQFF.

The chain joins TRBV3-1 to TRBJ2-5; 11 nucleotides line up with TRBD2. V gave up 4 bases and J gave up 2 bases; unmatched junction bases: 12. This CDR3 has 18 residues. Germline assignment: CDR1 LGHDT and CDR2 YNNKEL (reference sequence). CDR3 nucleotide sequence: TGTGCCAGCAGCCTAAGTATCGGAGCTAGCGGGGGGCAAGAGACCCAGTACTTC. Its translation is CASSLSIGASGGQETQYF.

This chain uses TRBV7-2 with TRBJ1-4; the match to TRBD1 covers 7 bases. The CDR3 has 12 residues. The V and J ends lost 7 bases and 10 bases, in that order; junction bases with no gene match: 6. Per the germline V gene, CDR1 is SGHTA and CDR2 is FQGNSA. CDR3 region: CASTSQGGKLFF. The CDR3 bases are TGTGCCAGCACCTCCCAGGGGGGAAAACTGTTTTTT. Supplemented by reference TRBV7-2 and TRBJ1-4, the full variable domain reads GAGVSQSPSNKVTEKGKDVELRCDPISGHTALYWYRQSLGQGLEFLIYFQGNSAPDKSGLPSDRFSAERTGGSVSTLTIQRTQQEDSAVYLCASTSQGGKLFFGSGTQLSVL.

The rearrangement links TRBV7-9 to TRBJ1-2, with TRBD1 matching 7 bases. The ends lost 0 bases at V and 7 bases at J; junction bases unmatched: 5. The CDR3 extends over 14 amino acids. From germline, CDR1 is SEHNR and CDR2 FQNEAQ (reference sequence). The CDR3 coding sequence is TGTGCCAGCAGCTTAGCAGGGGGCGCGTCTGGCTACACCTTC. Translation: CASSLAGGASGYTF.

This clonotype appeared a few times. The gene calls are TRBV12-3 or TRBV12-4 and TRBJ2-5; 7 bases agree with TRBD2. After removal of 5 bases from V and 1 base from J, the junction contained 13 bases not matched to a gene. This CDR3 comprises 17 residues. CDR3 bases: TGTGCCAGCAGTGGAGTAGCGGGCCGGGTTGGCCAAGAGACCCAGTACTTC. Translated: CASSGVAGRVGQETQYF.

This rearrangement joins TRBV10-3 to TRBJ2-7; 10 positions match TRBD2. Germline V gene sequence: CDR1 ENHRY, CDR2 SYGVKD. The J segment lost 2 bases and the V segment lost 0 bases, leaving 4 bases of the junction unmatched. The CDR3 spans 16 residues. The CDR3 DNA reads as TGTGCCATCAGTGAGTCAGGGCTAGCGGGGGCCTACGAGCAGTACTTC. It translates to CAISESGLAGAYEQYF.

This clonotype was seen ten or more times. This chain connects TRBV5-1 to TRBJ2-1; no reliable D call. V was cut by 0 bases and J by 0 bases, with 10 bases left in between. The CDR3 sequence is 16 residues long. CDR1 SGHRS and CDR2 YFSETQ come from the germline V gene. DNA for the CDR3: TGCGCCAGCAGCTTGGCCGGGCATGGCTCCTACAATGAGCAGTTCTTC. It translates to CASSLAGHGSYNEQFF.

This clonotype was seen only a few times. V and J are TRBV3-1 and TRBJ1-5, with D perhaps matching TRBD1 (6 bases). V lost 3 bases to trimming and J lost 4 bases, with 10 bases between them. There are 14 residues in the CDR3. Germline V gives CDR1 LGHDT, CDR2 YNNKEL (reference sequence). The CDR3 spells CASSQTRGNQPQHF. The CDR3 nucleotides are TGTGCCAGCAGCCAGACCAGGGGTAATCAGCCCCAGCATTTT.

V and J are TRBV10-3 and TRBJ2-3; 7 nucleotides agree with TRBD2. Trimming at V came to 8 bases and at J to 5 bases, leaving 13 bases not matched to a gene. The germline V gene encodes CDR1 ENHRY and CDR2 SYGVKD. This CDR3 is 15 amino acids long. In DNA, the CDR3 is TGTGCCATCGCCTATACCGGGGGGATTGGAGATACGCAGTATTTT. The encoded protein is CAIAYTGGIGDTQYF.

This clonotype turned up a few times. The gene calls are TRBV18 and TRBJ1-3, with D unresolved. The V and J ends lost 1 base and 0 bases respectively, with 4 bases between them. CDR3 length: 14 amino acids. Germline values: CDR1 KGHSH, CDR2 LQKENI. This CDR3 reads CASSPQYSGNTIYF. The DNA for the CDR3 is TGTGCCAGCTCACCACAGTACTCTGGAAACACCATATATTTT. The complete variable domain, with remaining parts taken from reference TRBV18 and TRBJ1-3, reads NAGVMQNPRHLVRRRGQEARLRCSPMKGHSHVYWYRQLPEEGLKFMVYLQKENIIDESGMPKERFSAEFPKEGPSILRIQQVVRGDSAAYFCASSPQYSGNTIYFGEGSWLTVV.

V usage is TRBV19 and J usage is TRBJ1-2; no clear D. CDR1 is LNHDA and CDR2 is SQIVND in the germline V gene (reference sequence). Trimming removed 10 bases at V and 8 bases at J, with 14 bases between. The CDR3 sequence is 11 residues long. Written as DNA, the CDR3 is TGTGCCACCTGGACCATGCGGGGCTACACCTTC. It is translated as CATWTMRGYTF.

This clonotype was seen a few times. This sequence joins TRBV6-5 and TRBJ1-2; the D is unclear. The CDR3 has 16 residues. V lost 0 bases to trimming and J lost 0 bases, with 11 bases between them. Germline CDR1 reads MNHEY; CDR2 reads SVGAGI. The DNA of the CDR3 is TGTGCCAGCAGTTACTCGGGCAGCACAACTAACTATGGCTACACCTTC. Its translation: CASSYSGSTTNYGYTF.

The chain couples TRBV6-6 to TRBJ2-3; possible D gene TRBD2, 6 bases. Germline V gene data show CDR1 as MNHNY and CDR2 as SVGAGI (reference sequence). The CDR3 extends over 11 amino acids. Between the trimmed V and J ends, which lost 7 bases and 6 bases, there was a span of 8 bases. DNA of the CDR3: TGTGCCAGCACGGAGGGGGATACGCAGTATTTT. The encoded protein is CASTEGDTQYF.

This chain connects TRBV6-2 or TRBV6-3 to TRBJ1-5, with a possible D match to TRBD1 (5 bases). Germline values: CDR1 MNHEY, CDR2 SVGEGT. Trimming removed 3 bases from V and 3 bases from J, with 15 bases in between. This CDR3 comprises 16 residues. The CDR3 loop reads CASSYNRSGLNQPQHF. The CDR3 coding sequence is TGTGCCAGCAGTTATAATCGTTCGGGACTCAATCAGCCCCAGCATTTT.

This clonotype occurred a few times. The chain combines TRBV20-1 with TRBJ2-1; 9 positions agree with TRBD2. CDR3 length: 15 amino acids. CDR1 DFQATT and CDR2 SNEGSKA come from the germline V gene (reference sequence). The V segment lost 3 bases and the J segment 6 bases; nucleotides outside the gene matches: 9. The CDR3 sequence: CSARAPGLARNEQFF. CDR3 bases: TGCAGTGCTAGGGCCCCGGGACTAGCCCGCAATGAGCAGTTCTTC.

This clonotype was observed a handful of times. The chain joins TRBV4-2 to TRBJ2-2; 12 bases are shared with TRBD2. Germline loops: CDR1 LGHNA, CDR2 YNFKEQ. The CDR3 contains 15 residues. J lost 6 bases, V lost 4 bases, and 3 bases had no gene match. CDR3 in DNA: TGTGCCAGCAGCCCTCGGACTAGCGGGGCCGGGGAGCTGTTTTTT. The encoded protein is CASSPRTSGAGELFF.

This clonotype was seen only a few times. This rearrangement joins TRBV11-2 to TRBJ1-2; D is ambiguous. The germline V gene encodes CDR1 SGHAT and CDR2 FQNNGV. The CDR3 runs 17 residues. Trimming removed 0 bases at V and 8 bases at J, with 22 bases between. CDR3 region: CASSLDPSRRLGGGYTF. CDR3 DNA sequence: TGTGCCAGCAGCTTAGACCCCTCCAGGCGACTAGGAGGGGGCTACACCTTC. The full variable domain, rest sourced from reference TRBV11-2 and TRBJ1-2, is EAGVAQSPRYKIIEKRQSVAFWCNPISGHATLYWYQQILGQGPKLLIQFQNNGVVDDSQLPKDRFSAERLKGVDSTLKIQPAKLEDSAVYLCASSLDPSRRLGGGYTFGSGTRLTVV.

This chain joins TRBV6-6 and TRBJ1-1; the D is unclear. Trimming pared 0 bases from V and 11 bases from J, leaving 13 bases between. CDR3 size: 13 residues. In germline, CDR1 is MNHNY, CDR2 SVGAGI (reference sequence). As DNA, the CDR3 is TGTGCCAGCAGTTACTCATTGGACCCCGGGGCTTTCTTT. Residues: CASSYSLDPGAFF.

There are a few counts of this clonotype. This rearrangement joins TRBV5-6 to TRBJ1-2; weak D call: TRBD1 (5 bases). The V end was cut by 3 bases, the J end by 7 bases, with 10 bases between. The germline gives CDR1 SGHDT, CDR2 YYEEEE. This CDR3 contains 12 residues. CDR3: CASSWDFGGYTF. Here the CDR3 DNA reads TGTGCCAGCAGCTGGGACTTCGGTGGCTACACCTTC. Filled out from reference TRBV5-6 and TRBJ1-2, the complete variable domain reads DAGVTQSPTHLIKTRGQQVTLRCSPKSGHDTVSWYQQALGQGPQFIFQYYEEEERQRGNFPDRFSGHQFPNYSSELNVNALLLGDSALYLCASSWDFGGYTFGSGTRLTVV.

The CDR3 DNA follows: TGTGCCAGCAGCTTAGATGGGGCCGTCGACTATGGCTACACCTTC. It is translated as CASSLDGAVDYGYTF. J is TRBJ1-2 and V is TRBV7-2; possible D gene TRBD1, 5 bases. Germline values: CDR1 SGHTA, CDR2 FQGNSA. This CDR3 contains 15 residues. V lost 1 base and J lost 3, with 12 bases in between.

This clonotype was seen ten or more times. The chain uses TRBV20-1 and TRBJ1-1; TRBD1 agrees at 7 bases. Germline loops: CDR1 DFQATT, CDR2 SNEGSKA (reference sequence). The ends lost 7 bases at V and 9 bases at J; junction bases unmatched: 11. The CDR3 totals 12 residues. CDR3 coding DNA: TGCAGTGTCTTGACAGGGAGAGGACAAGCTTTCTTT. It codes for CSVLTGRGQAFF.

The chain uses TRBV20-1 and TRBJ2-5; D remains ambiguous. The V and J ends lost 5 bases and 4 bases respectively, with 14 bases between them. The CDR3 totals 13 residues. Germline CDR1 reads DFQATT; CDR2 reads SNEGSKA (reference sequence). The CDR3, as DNA: TGCAGTGCTGTTAAGGTCGTGGGAGAGACCCAGTACTTC. Translation: CSAVKVVGETQYF.

This clonotype came up a few times. V is TRBV7-2 and J is TRBJ2-3; either TRBD1 or TRBD2 may supply D (5 bases each). The CDR3 has 15 amino acids. The germline V gene encodes CDR1 SGHTA and CDR2 FQGNSA. The ends were cut back, 5 bases at V and 1 base at J, with 13 bases in the middle. The CDR3 bases are TGTGCCAGCAGCCCTGAGGGGTCCGGCACAGATACGCAGTATTTT. Encoded protein: CASSPEGSGTDTQYF.